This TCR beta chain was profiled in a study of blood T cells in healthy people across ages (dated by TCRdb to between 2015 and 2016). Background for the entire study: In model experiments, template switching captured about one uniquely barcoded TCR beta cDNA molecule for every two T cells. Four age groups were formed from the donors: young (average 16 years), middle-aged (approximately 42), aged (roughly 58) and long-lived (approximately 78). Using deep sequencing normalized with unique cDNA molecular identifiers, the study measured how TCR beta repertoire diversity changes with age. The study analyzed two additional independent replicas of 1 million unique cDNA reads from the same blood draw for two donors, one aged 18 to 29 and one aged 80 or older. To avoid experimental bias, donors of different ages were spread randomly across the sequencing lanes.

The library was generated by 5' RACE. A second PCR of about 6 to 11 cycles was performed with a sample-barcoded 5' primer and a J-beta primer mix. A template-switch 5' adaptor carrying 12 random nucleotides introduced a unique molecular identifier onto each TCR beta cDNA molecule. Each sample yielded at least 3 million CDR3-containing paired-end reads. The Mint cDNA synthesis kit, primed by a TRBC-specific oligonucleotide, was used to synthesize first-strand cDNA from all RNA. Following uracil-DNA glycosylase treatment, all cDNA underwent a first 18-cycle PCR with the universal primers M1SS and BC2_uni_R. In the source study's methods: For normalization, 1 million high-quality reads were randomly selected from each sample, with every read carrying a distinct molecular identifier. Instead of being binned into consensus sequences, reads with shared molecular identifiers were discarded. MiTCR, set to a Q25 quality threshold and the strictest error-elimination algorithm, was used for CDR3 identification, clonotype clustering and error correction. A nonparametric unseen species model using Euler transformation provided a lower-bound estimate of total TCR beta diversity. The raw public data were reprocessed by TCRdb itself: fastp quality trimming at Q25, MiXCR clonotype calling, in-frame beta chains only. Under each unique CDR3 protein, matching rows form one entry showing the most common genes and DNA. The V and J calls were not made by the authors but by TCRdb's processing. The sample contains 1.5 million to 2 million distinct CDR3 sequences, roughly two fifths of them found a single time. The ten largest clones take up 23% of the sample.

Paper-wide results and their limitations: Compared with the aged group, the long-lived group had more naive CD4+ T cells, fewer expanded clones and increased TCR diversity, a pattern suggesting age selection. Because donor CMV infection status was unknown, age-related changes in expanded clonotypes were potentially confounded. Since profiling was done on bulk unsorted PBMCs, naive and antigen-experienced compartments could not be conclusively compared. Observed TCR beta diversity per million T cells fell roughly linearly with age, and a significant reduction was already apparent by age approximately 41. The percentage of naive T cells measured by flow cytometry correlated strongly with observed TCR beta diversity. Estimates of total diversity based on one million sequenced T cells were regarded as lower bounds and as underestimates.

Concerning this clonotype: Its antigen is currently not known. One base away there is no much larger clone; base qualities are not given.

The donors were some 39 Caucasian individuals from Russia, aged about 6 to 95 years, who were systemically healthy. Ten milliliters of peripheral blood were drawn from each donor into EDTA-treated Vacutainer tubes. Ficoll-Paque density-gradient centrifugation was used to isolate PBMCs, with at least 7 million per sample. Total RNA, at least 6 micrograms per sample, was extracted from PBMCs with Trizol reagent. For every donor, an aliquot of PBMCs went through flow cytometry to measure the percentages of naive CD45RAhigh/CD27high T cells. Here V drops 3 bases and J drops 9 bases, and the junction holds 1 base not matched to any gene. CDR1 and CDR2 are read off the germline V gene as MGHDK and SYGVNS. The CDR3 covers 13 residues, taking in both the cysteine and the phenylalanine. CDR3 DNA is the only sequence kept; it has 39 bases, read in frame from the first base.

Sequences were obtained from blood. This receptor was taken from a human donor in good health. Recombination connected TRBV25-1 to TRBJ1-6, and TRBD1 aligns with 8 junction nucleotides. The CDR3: CASSEDRVSPLHF. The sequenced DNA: TGTGCCAGCAGTGAGGACAGGGTTTCACCCCTCCACTTT.